This T cell receptor (beta chain) was profiled in a study of human T cells and chemical hapten exposure. Across the study: Small pooled library volume differences mainly caused per-sample TCR yield variation.

CDR1 and CDR2 from the germline V gene are SGHTA and FQGNSA. With V trimmed by 1 base and J by 1 base, 2 bases remained unmatched. This CDR3 has 15 amino acids. The sample holds many counts of this clonotype. The library tagged individual cDNA molecules with unique molecular identifiers. Authors' analysis steps: From around 25,000 to 690,000 TCRs were found per sample, with a median of around 96,000. Each CDR3 protein is one row after TCRdb ran MiXCR on the RACE reads. What appears here as the V and J calls and clone size reflects TCRdb's work, not the paper's. There are 100,000 to 150,000 distinct CDR3 sequences in the sample; about 8.2% occur only once, and 1.5% to 2% lies in the top ten. Sample time point: healthy volunteer bleed at 2 weeks. Unseparated into fractions, whole blood served as the source from which total RNA was extracted.

The TCR was taken from a male donor in good health. Some clones in this sample may be carry-over from other donors' samples. The sequencing input was whole blood. This rearrangement joins TRBV7-2 to TRBJ1-1; 8 nucleotides align to TRBD1. The CDR3 sequence is CASSLGDRRNTEAFF. CDR3 coding DNA: TGTGCCAGCAGCTTAGGGGACAGGAGGAACACTGAAGCTTTCTTT.